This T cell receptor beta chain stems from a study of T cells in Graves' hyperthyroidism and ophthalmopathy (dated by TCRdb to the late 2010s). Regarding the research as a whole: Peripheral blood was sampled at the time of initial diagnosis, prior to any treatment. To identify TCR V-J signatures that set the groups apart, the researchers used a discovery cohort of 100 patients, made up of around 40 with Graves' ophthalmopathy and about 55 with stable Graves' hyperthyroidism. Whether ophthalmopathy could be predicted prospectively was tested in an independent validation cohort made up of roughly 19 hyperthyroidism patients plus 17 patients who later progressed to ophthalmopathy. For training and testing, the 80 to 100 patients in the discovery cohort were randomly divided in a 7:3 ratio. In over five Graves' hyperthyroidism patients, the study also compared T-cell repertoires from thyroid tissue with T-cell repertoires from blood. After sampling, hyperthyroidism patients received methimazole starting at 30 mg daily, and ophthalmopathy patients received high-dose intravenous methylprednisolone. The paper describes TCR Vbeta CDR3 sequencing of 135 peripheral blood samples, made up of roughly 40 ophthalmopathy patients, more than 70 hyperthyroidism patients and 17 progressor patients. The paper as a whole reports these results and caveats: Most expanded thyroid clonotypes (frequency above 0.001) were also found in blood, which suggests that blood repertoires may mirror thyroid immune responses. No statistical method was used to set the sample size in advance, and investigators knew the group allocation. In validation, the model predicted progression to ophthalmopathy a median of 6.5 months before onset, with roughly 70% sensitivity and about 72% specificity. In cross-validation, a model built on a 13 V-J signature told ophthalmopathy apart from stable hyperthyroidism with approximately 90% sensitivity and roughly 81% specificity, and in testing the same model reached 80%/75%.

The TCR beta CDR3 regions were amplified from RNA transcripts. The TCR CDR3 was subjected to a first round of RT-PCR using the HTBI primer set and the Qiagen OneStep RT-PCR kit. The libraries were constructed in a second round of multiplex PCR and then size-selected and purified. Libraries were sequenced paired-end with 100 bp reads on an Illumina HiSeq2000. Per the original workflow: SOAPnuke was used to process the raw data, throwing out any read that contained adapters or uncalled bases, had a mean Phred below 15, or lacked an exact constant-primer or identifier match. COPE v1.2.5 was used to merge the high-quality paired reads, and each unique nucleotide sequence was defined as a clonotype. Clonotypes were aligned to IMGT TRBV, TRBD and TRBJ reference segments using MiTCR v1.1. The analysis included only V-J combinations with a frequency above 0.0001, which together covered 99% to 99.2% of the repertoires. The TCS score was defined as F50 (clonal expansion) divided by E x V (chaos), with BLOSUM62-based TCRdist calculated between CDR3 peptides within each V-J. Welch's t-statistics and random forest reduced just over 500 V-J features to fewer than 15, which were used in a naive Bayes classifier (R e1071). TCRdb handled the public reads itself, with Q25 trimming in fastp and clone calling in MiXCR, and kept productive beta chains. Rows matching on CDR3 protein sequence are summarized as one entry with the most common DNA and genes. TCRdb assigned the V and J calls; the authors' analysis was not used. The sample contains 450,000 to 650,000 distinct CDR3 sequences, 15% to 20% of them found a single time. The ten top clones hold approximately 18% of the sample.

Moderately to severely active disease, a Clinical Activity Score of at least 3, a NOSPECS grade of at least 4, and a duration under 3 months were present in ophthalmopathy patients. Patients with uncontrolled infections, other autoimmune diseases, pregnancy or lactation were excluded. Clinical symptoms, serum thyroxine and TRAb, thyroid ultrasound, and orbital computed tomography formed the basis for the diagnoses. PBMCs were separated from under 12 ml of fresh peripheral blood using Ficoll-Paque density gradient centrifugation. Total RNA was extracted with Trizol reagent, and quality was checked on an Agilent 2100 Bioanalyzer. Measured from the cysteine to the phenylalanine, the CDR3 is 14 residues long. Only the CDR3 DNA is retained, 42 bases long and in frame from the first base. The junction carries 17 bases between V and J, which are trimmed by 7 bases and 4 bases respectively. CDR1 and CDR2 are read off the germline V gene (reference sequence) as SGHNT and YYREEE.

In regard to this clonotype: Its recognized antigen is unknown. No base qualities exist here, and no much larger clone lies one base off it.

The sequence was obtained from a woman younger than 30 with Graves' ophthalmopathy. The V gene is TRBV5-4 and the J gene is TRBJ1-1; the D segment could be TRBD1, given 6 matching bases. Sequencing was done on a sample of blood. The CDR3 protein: CASGLTGTFTEAFF. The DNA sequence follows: TGTGCCAGCGGTTTAACAGGGACGTTCACTGAAGCTTTCTTT. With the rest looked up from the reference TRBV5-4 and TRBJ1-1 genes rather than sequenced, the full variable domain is ETGVTQSPTHLIKTRGQQVTLRCSSQSGHNTVSWYQQALGQGPQFIFQYYREEENGRGNFPPRFSGLQFPNYSSELNVNALELDDSALYLCASGLTGTFTEAFFGQGTRLTVV.